The source of this T cell receptor (beta chain) is a study of PD-1 blockade in classical Hodgkin lymphoma. Germline trimming cut 3 bases from V and 0 bases from J; bases unmatched to any gene: 2. There are 15 residues in the CDR3. Germline V gives CDR1 KGHSH, CDR2 LQKENI. Time point specified: cycle 4 day 1 (C4D1), after five to seven weeks of nivolumab. There was relapse after autologous stem cell transplantation in every patient, and there was variation in brentuximab vedotin exposure. Data came from immunoSEQ multiplex PCR; TCRdb stores just in-frame clones and leaves some out. The repertoire consists of 50,000 to 65,000 clones, with approximately 92% occurring once and the leading ten covering about 8%.

The V call is TRBV18, the J call TRBJ2-1; 7 nucleotides agree with TRBD2. The sample was peripheral blood mononuclear cells (PBMCs), taken before the fourth cycle of nivolumab. This clonotype was sampled from a human donor with classical Hodgkin lymphoma. The CDR3 reads CASSPGGPSYNEQFF. CDR3 DNA: TGTGCCAGCTCACCGGGAGGGCCCTCCTACAATGAGCAGTTCTTC.